This T cell receptor (beta chain) was documented in a study of beta chain features in type 1 diabetes. The authors reverse transcribed all of the isolated RNA, so sequencing captured expressed TCRB transcripts. The method was immunoSEQ multiplex PCR; TCRdb's version includes in-frame clones alone and lacks a portion of them. The data contain under 400,000 clones, around 13% of them seen just once; the ten biggest clones take up 0.017%. Sorting based on CD45RO/CCR7/CD25/CD127/CD95/CD27 separated CD4+ naive, central memory, regulatory and stem cell-like memory cells. Sorted populations were all over 95% pure. This sequence was found in a man between 18 and 29 years old in good health. The sequenced material came from naive CD4+ T cells from blood.

CDR3 DNA sequence: TGCGCCACCCATGGGGGGACTAGCGGAGAGACCCAGTACTTC. Amino acid sequence: CATHGGTSGETQYF. This chain links TRBV5-1 with TRBJ2-5; 11 nucleotides match TRBD2. V lost 9 bases to trimming and J lost 4 bases; unmatched junction nucleotides: 8. Germline V lookup: CDR1 SGHRS, CDR2 YFSETQ. The CDR3 has 14 residues.